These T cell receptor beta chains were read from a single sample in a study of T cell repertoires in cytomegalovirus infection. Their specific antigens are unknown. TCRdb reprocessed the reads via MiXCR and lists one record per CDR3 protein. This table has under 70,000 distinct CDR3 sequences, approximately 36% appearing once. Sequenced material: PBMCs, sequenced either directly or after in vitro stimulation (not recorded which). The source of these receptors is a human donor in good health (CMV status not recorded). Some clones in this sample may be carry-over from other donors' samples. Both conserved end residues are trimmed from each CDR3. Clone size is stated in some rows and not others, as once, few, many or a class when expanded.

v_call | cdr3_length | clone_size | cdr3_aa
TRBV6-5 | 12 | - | ASSSQGGGNGYT
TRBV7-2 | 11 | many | ASSFTVGETQY
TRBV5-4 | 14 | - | ASSLGPLAGGHEQY
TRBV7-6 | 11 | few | ASSLYSNTEAF
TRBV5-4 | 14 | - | ASSPKTSGSYNEQF
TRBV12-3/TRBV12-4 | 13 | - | ASSFGGVKYYEQY
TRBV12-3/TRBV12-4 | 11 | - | ASSPLGADTQY
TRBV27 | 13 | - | ASSPIGVQNTEAF
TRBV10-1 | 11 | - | ASSEGVPYGYT
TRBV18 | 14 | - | ASSPLGADPGSEAF
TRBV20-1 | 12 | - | SAASGTGVQPQH
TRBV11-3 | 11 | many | ASSLFTADTQY
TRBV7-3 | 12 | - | ASSFGQGGYEQY
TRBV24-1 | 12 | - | ATSDRGLAETFT
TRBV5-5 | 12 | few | ASSALGGDYEQY
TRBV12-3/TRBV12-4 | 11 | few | ASSWDLQETQY